This TCR beta chain was sequenced in a study of T cells after yellow fever vaccination. On the study more broadly: Libraries from low-cell-number fractions were prepared with the SMART-Seq v4 Ultra Low Input RNA kit.

This clonotype was counted between two and nine times. TCRdb reprocessed the 5' RACE reads via MiXCR and lists one record per CDR3 protein. This sample has fewer than 400,000 distinct CDR3 sequences, with around 10% found just once. Germline CDR1 SGHTA, CDR2 FQGNSA. This CDR3 comprises 17 residues. V lost 1 base to trimming and J lost 9 bases; unmatched junction nucleotides: 8. The sequencing used CD4+ T cells sorted from PBMCs, collected 45 days after the yellow fever booster vaccination. The chain couples TRBV7-2 to TRBJ2-1; TRBD2 aligns across 14 bases. The sequence came from a man in his late teens or twenties who received the YFV17D yellow fever vaccine. CDR3 in amino acids: CASSLVARTSGGFEQFF. The CDR3, as DNA: TGTGCCAGCAGCTTAGTGGCTAGGACTAGCGGGGGGTTTGAGCAGTTCTTC.